These 23 T cell receptor beta chains originate from one sample sequenced in a study of blood T cell repertoires in COVID-19. This table comes from immunoSEQ multiplex PCR, and its TCRdb copy is limited to in-frame clones, with some not included. The table has 300,000 to 500,000 clones, 88% seen once; the top ten hold approximately 1%. The sequencing input was PBMCs or T cells enriched from blood (not recorded which). The receptors originated from a woman in her 30s with acute COVID-19.

The V and J genes are TRBV19 and TRBJ1-2, with TRBD1 identical over 7 bases. The CDR3 has 11 residues. The V gene end was trimmed by 11 bases and the J gene end by 6 bases; junction bases not matched to a gene: 6. Germline CDR1 and CDR2: LNHDA and SQIVND (reference sequence). The CDR3 DNA reads as TGTGCCGTTACAGGGGTCGATGGCTACACCTTC. Translated, it gives CAVTGVDGYTF.

This chain links TRBV5-1 with TRBJ2-5; D is perhaps TRBD2 (6 bases). Germline V gene data show CDR1 as SGHRS and CDR2 as YFSETQ. The CDR3 runs 16 residues. The V gene lost 2 bases and the J gene lost 1 base, with 15 bases spanning the gap. The CDR3 reads CASSLGAGLIQETQYF. For the CDR3, the DNA is TGCGCCAGCAGCTTAGGAGCGGGCCTAATCCAAGAGACCCAGTACTTC.

The gene calls are TRBV6-5 and TRBJ1-2; tentative D call: TRBD1 (5 bases). Germline V lookup: CDR1 MNHEY, CDR2 SVGAGI. V was shortened by 10 bases and J by 7 bases, with 19 bases between the two germline ends. The CDR3 contains 13 residues. The CDR3 DNA follows: TGTGCCACCTCCCGTGGGGGGTCCGCTGGCTACACCTTC. Translated: CATSRGGSAGYTF.

This clone was recorded only once. CDR3 sequence (DNA): TGTGCCACCCAAAAGCGAACGCCCTCGAACACCGGGGAGCTGTTTTTT. Amino acids: CATQKRTPSNTGELFF. The rearrangement uses TRBV24-1 and TRBJ2-2; D is uncertain. Per germline, CDR1 KGHDR and CDR2 SFDVKD. Deletions cut 9 bases from V and 0 bases from J, with 16 bases between. The CDR3 is made up of 16 amino acids.

The chain has TRBV10-1 and TRBJ2-7, with D tentatively TRBD2 (7 bases). The CDR3 length is 14 residues. From germline, CDR1 is WNHNN and CDR2 SYGVQD (reference sequence). Trimming stripped 3 bases from V and 6 bases from J, with 15 bases between. CDR3 in amino acids: CASSDSGGQFEQYF. As DNA, the CDR3 is TGCGCCAGCAGTGACTCGGGGGGACAATTCGAGCAGTACTTC.

Regarding this clone: Other DNA sequences in the same sample also yield this CDR3. The chain carries TRBV6-5 and TRBJ1-4, with D maybe TRBD1 (6 bases). The CDR3 runs 14 residues. Germline CDR1 and CDR2: MNHEY and SVGAGI. Trimming pared 5 bases from V and 0 bases from J, leaving 7 bases between. This CDR3 is CASSRTATNEKLFF. CDR3 bases: TGTGCCAGCAGTCGGACAGCAACTAATGAAAAACTGTTTTTT.

This sequence joins TRBV3-1 (or the pseudogene TRBV3-2) and TRBJ2-1; 7 nucleotides align to TRBD1. The CDR3 spans 15 residues. Germline V gene sequence: CDR1 LGHDT, CDR2 YNNKEL (reference sequence). V shed 6 bases, J shed 1 base, and the junction held 6 bases outside the gene matches. CDR3 in DNA: TGTGCCAGCAGTCCCCAGGGGGAATCCTACAATGAGCAGTTCTTC. Its translation: CASSPQGESYNEQFF.

The chain uses TRBV11-2 and TRBJ1-2; D is perhaps TRBD1 (6 bases). Germline-derived CDR1 and CDR2 are SGHAT and FQNNGV. This CDR3 is 19 amino acids long. V shed 0 bases and J shed 0 bases, with 20 bases lying between them. CDR3 coding DNA: TGTGCCAGCAGCTTAGATCAGCACAGGGAAGCCACTACTAACTATGGCTACACCTTC. Translated: CASSLDQHREATTNYGYTF.

The chain couples TRBV12-1 to TRBJ1-5; TRBD1, as called in the table, went unchecked against the DNA. TRBV12-1 is classified as a pseudogene. CDR3 length: 14 residues. For the CDR3, the DNA is TGTGCCAGCAGCTTGGGACAGGGAGGAAAGCCCCAGCATTTT. The encoded protein is CASSLGQGGKPQHF.

The chain recombines TRBV19 with TRBJ2-2; 9 bases fit TRBD2. Germline CDR1 reads LNHDA; CDR2 reads SQIVND (reference sequence). V lost 9 bases to trimming and J lost 4 bases; unmatched junction nucleotides: 12. This CDR3 has 16 residues. CDR3 in DNA: TGTGCCAGCGGGGCGGGAGGGGGCCGTCGCACCGGGGAGCTGTTTTTT. Encoded protein: CASGAGGGRRTGELFF.

This chain uses TRBV15 with TRBJ1-5; no clear D gene. This CDR3 is 13 amino acids long. Germline lookup yields CDR1 LNHNV and CDR2 YYDKDF (reference sequence). Between the trimmed V and J ends, which lost 5 bases and 4 bases, there was a span of 9 bases. CDR3 in amino acids: CATSELNNQPQHF. The CDR3 DNA is TGTGCCACCAGCGAGTTGAATAATCAGCCCCAGCATTTT.

Regarding this clone: Mismatch with germline at one junction end may stem from a read error. This chain connects TRBV11-2 to TRBJ2-3, with TRBD2 matching 7 bases. The CDR3 runs to 15 residues. Germline V lookup: CDR1 SGHAT, CDR2 FQNNGV. CDR3 residues: CASSFSGALTGTQYF. The CDR3 DNA reads TGTGCCAGCAGCTTCAGCGGGGCCCTCACAGGTACGCAGTATTTT.

V and J are TRBV9 and TRBJ2-3, with 8 bases lining up with TRBD2. The CDR3 totals 16 residues. With 3 bases clipped from V and 2 bases from J, the junction kept 8 bases outside the gene matches. Germline CDR1 is SGDLS and CDR2 is YYNGEE. In DNA, the CDR3 is TGTGCCAGCAGCGGACGGGGGGGAGGTGTCACAGATACGCAGTATTTT. Encoded protein: CASSGRGGGVTDTQYF.

The gene calls are TRBV5-3 and TRBJ2-7; the D gene is possibly TRBD1 (5 bases). TRBV5-3 is an ORF; its function is uncertain. V lost 4 bases and J lost 2, with 25 bases in between. This CDR3 is 18 amino acids long. For the CDR3, the DNA is TGTGCCAGAAGCACAAGGGGCAAGGGGCCCCTGAACGCCTACGAGCAGTACTTC. It translates to CARSTRGKGPLNAYEQYF.

This rearrangement joins TRBV6-4 to TRBJ1-1; 9 nucleotides align to TRBD1. J lost 4 bases, V lost 6 bases, and 0 bases had no gene match. Germline V lookup: CDR1 MRHNA, CDR2 SNTAGT. The CDR3 runs 12 residues. The CDR3 DNA reads as TGTGCCAGCAGGGACAGGGGCACTGAAGCTTTCTTT. It yields the protein CASRDRGTEAFF.

The chain is built from TRBV7-2 and TRBJ2-5, with 11 bases matching TRBD2. The germline V gene encodes CDR1 SGHTA and CDR2 FQGNSA. The CDR3 spans 16 residues. V was clipped by 1 base and J by 7 bases; unmatched bases: 8. The CDR3 nucleotides read TGTGCCAGCAGCTTAGTGGTAGCGGGGGGGCCGTTGACCCAGTACTTC. Its protein is CASSLVVAGGPLTQYF.

The CDR3 bases are TGCGCCAGCAGTCAATCGTCGGTCGGGGCTAACTATGGCTACACCTTC. Encoded protein: CASSQSSVGANYGYTF. The rearrangement joins TRBV23-1 to TRBJ1-2; no reliable D call. TRBV23-1 is treated as an ORF (open reading frame) with a function not yet certain. The CDR3 totals 16 residues. V lost 0 bases to trimming and J lost 0 bases, with 11 bases between them.

The chain employs TRBV7-2 and TRBJ2-3; 12 positions agree with TRBD2. The length of the CDR3 is 14 residues. Germline V gene data show CDR1 as SGHTA and CDR2 as FQGNSA. V dropped 6 bases and J dropped 6; count of bases not matched to a gene: 4. The CDR3 nucleotides read TGTGCCAGCAGGACTAGCGGGGGAGACGATACGCAGTATTTT. The encoded protein is CASRTSGGDDTQYF.

The chain recombines TRBV12-3 or TRBV12-4 with TRBJ1-3; 9 bases are a match to TRBD1. The V segment lost 5 bases and the J segment 12 bases; nucleotides outside the gene matches: 8. The CDR3 loop spans 13 amino acids. CDR3 sequence: CASSSPVDRGIYF. The CDR3 bases are TGTGCCAGCAGTAGCCCTGTGGACAGGGGCATATATTTT.

The V and J genes are TRBV7-2 and TRBJ2-3, with 12 bases identical to TRBD2. The germline gives CDR1 SGHTA, CDR2 FQGNSA. With 2 bases clipped from V and 0 bases from J, the junction kept 6 bases outside the gene matches. The CDR3 contains 18 residues. DNA of the CDR3: TGTGCCAGCAGCTTATTTCCTAGCGGGGGGGGAAGCACAGATACGCAGTATTTT. It encodes CASSLFPSGGGSTDTQYF.

The V call is TRBV7-2, the J call TRBJ1-6; a weak D match, TRBD1 (6 bases). CDR3 length: 15 residues. Per germline, CDR1 SGHTA and CDR2 FQGNSA. Deletions cut 2 bases from V and 6 bases from J, with 11 bases between. The CDR3 loop is CASSLTRDTNSPLHF. CDR3 nucleotide sequence: TGTGCCAGCAGCTTAACCCGGGACACTAATTCACCCCTCCACTTT.

The CDR3 loop is CASSQAWPPNNEKLFF. The CDR3 DNA follows: TGCGCCAGCAGCCAAGCCTGGCCTCCCAATAATGAAAAACTGTTTTTT. V and J are TRBV4-3 and TRBJ1-4; D ambiguous. V was clipped by 1 base and J by 4 bases, with 13 bases between them. Germline assignment: CDR1 LGHNA and CDR2 YSLEER. This CDR3 has 16 amino acids.

The V and J genes are TRBV29-1 and TRBJ1-1, with unresolved D. The germline V gene encodes CDR1 SQVTM and CDR2 ANQGSEA. Trimming took 6 bases from V and 5 from J, leaving 10 bases between them. This CDR3 has 11 amino acids. The CDR3 DNA is TGCAGCGTACCCGACGGGACTGAAGCTTTCTTT. It translates to CSVPDGTEAFF.